One sample yielded the 32 T cell receptor beta chains listed below, sequenced in a study of shared clonotypes between healthy human individuals. Some clones are missing from TCRdb's copy, which holds only in-frame ones; the method was immunoSEQ multiplex PCR. Seen here are some 2,000,000 clones, approximately 96% observed once, and the top ten hold over 0.1%. Specimen: naive CD4+ T cells sorted from blood. As for subset: CD45RA+ positively selected. Source of these receptors: a man between 18 and 29 years old in good health.

About this clone: One end of the junction varies from germline; a read error may be responsible. The chain combines TRBV7-7 with TRBJ2-1, with a weak D call TRBD1 (5 bases). This CDR3 comprises 17 residues. Looked up from germline, CDR1 is SSHAT and CDR2 is FNYEAQ (reference sequence). CDR3 protein: CASSPNLGPSAYNEQFF. Here the CDR3 DNA reads TGTGCTAGCAGCCCTAATTTGGGGCCCTCTGCCTACAATGAGCAGTTCTTC.

The rearrangement joins TRBV4-1 to TRBJ1-5, with 7 bases lining up with TRBD1. Germline CDR1 is MGHRA and CDR2 is YSYEKL. The CDR3 covers 19 residues. The junction had 14 bases not matched to a gene; V was cut back by 3 bases and J by 0 bases. CDR3 protein: CASSQNFWDSHNSNQPQHF. CDR3 in DNA: TGCGCCAGCAGCCAGAATTTCTGGGACAGCCACAATAGCAATCAGCCCCAGCATTTT.

The CDR3 sequence: CASSPAGGSGVAKNIQYF. The CDR3, as DNA: TGTGCCAGCAGCCCCGCGGGTGGATCGGGAGTAGCCAAAAACATTCAGTACTTC. The rearrangement joins TRBV5-4 to TRBJ2-4; tentative D call: TRBD2 (6 bases). Germline assignment: CDR1 SGHNT and CDR2 YYREEE (reference sequence). The CDR3 contains 18 residues. Trimming cost V 4 bases and J 0 bases, with 20 bases left between them.

The CDR3 DNA sequence: TGTGCCAGCAGTCGACAGGGGGCGTATGGCTACACCTTC. Residues: CASSRQGAYGYTF. The chain carries TRBV28 and TRBJ1-2, with 10 bases that match TRBD1. V was pared by 5 bases and J by 5 bases, with 2 bases of the junction left unmatched. The germline V gene encodes CDR1 MDHEN and CDR2 SYDVKM. The length of the CDR3 is 13 residues.

The rearrangement uses TRBV18 and TRBJ1-2; D gene ambiguous. With 4 bases removed from V and 3 bases from J, the gap between germline ends came to 12 bases. Germline CDR1 KGHSH, CDR2 LQKENI. CDR3 length: 14 amino acids. The CDR3 sequence: CASSHGRGDYGYTF. CDR3 nucleotides: TGTGCCAGCTCACATGGACGAGGCGACTATGGCTACACCTTC. The full variable domain, in which reference TRBV18 and TRBJ1-2 provide the parts outside the CDR3, is NAGVMQNPRHLVRRRGQEARLRCSPMKGHSHVYWYRQLPEEGLKFMVYLQKENIIDESGMPKERFSAEFPKEGPSILRIQQVVRGDSAAYFCASSHGRGDYGYTFGSGTRLTVV.

The rearrangement uses TRBV6-1 and TRBJ1-4; the D gene is possibly TRBD1 (6 bases). The CDR3 runs to 13 residues. In germline, CDR1 is MNHNS, CDR2 SASEGT. Deletions cut 7 bases from V and 8 bases from J, with 14 bases between. CDR3 residues: CASIGQGNEKLFF. The CDR3 nucleotides are TGTGCCAGCATAGGCCAGGGGAACGAAAAACTGTTTTTT.

The rearrangement uses TRBV6-5 and TRBJ2-2; TRBD1 is a possible D gene (6 bases). V lost 7 bases and J 5 bases, leaving 11 bases between the germline ends. CDR1 and CDR2 (germline): MNHEY, SVGAGI. The CDR3 totals 13 residues. The CDR3 sequence is CASTGERTGELFF. CDR3 coding DNA: TGTGCCAGCACAGGGGAGAGGACCGGGGAGCTGTTTTTT.

The chain combines TRBV5-1 with TRBJ2-1, with TRBD2 matching 10 bases. The length of the CDR3 is 17 residues. J was trimmed by 8 bases and V by 1 base; bases with no gene match: 12. Germline V gene data show CDR1 as SGHRS and CDR2 as YFSETQ. The CDR3 nucleotides read TGCGCCAGCAGCTTGACGACCACAGGGACTAGCGCCTATGAGCAGTTCTTC. Its protein is CASSLTTTGTSAYEQFF.

The chain combines TRBV6-4 with TRBJ2-3; 8 bases are shared with TRBD1. Germline V CDR1 and CDR2: MRHNA, SNTAGT. V gave up 10 bases and J gave up 1 base; unmatched junction bases: 10. The CDR3 extends over 15 amino acids. CDR3 amino acids: CATSGTGARTDTQYF. DNA of the CDR3: TGTGCCACCTCAGGGACAGGTGCCCGCACAGATACGCAGTATTTT.

The V and J genes are TRBV9 and TRBJ1-2; unclear D gene. Germline CDR1 reads SGDLS; CDR2 reads YYNGEE. The V and J ends lost 3 bases and 6 bases respectively, with 9 bases between them. The CDR3 loop spans 12 amino acids. The CDR3 DNA reads as TGTGCCAGCAGCGGCACTATAAATGGCTACACCTTC. It codes for CASSGTINGYTF.

V gene TRBV9 combines with J gene TRBJ2-5; possible D gene TRBD2, 5 bases. The V gene's germline CDR1 is SGDLS and CDR2 YYNGEE. Trimming cost V 0 bases and J 5 bases, with 11 bases left between them. The length of the CDR3 is 14 residues. The CDR3 sequence is CASSVVGVSETQYF. In DNA form, the CDR3 reads TGTGCCAGCAGCGTAGTCGGGGTTTCGGAGACCCAGTACTTC.

This clone was counted a single time. The chain has TRBV6-4 and TRBJ1-2; D not resolved. The CDR3 runs to 13 residues. Germline loops: CDR1 MRHNA, CDR2 SNTAGT. The V end was cut by 7 bases, the J end by 4 bases, with 13 bases between. CDR3 amino acids: CASKGSLSYGYTF. In DNA form, the CDR3 reads TGTGCCAGCAAGGGATCCCTAAGCTATGGCTACACCTTC.

The chain uses TRBV7-6 and TRBJ1-4; D remains ambiguous. CDR1 and CDR2 (germline): SGHVS, FNYEAQ. V shed 1 base and J shed 0 bases, with 12 bases lying between them. The CDR3 length is 17 residues. CDR3 sequence (DNA): TGTGCCAGCAGCTTAGGGGTGGGAACTTCAACTAATGAAAAACTGTTTTTT. Amino acids: CASSLGVGTSTNEKLFF. Based on the CDR3 plus reference TRBV7-6 and TRBJ1-4, the full variable domain is GAGVSQSPRYKVTKRGQDVALRCDPISGHVSLYWYRQALGQGPEFLTYFNYEAQQDKSGLPNDRFSAERPEGSISTLTIQRTEQRDSAMYRCASSLGVGTSTNEKLFFGSGTQLSVL.

Note on this clone: Other DNA sequences within the sample encode an identical CDR3. This chain links TRBV5-1 with TRBJ2-7; the D is unclear. V was cut by 1 base and J by 1 base, with 12 bases left in between. The CDR3 is 15 amino acids. Germline loops: CDR1 SGHRS, CDR2 YFSETQ. The CDR3 loop reads CASSLRASGSYEQYF. In DNA, the CDR3 is TGCGCCAGCAGCTTGAGGGCTAGTGGATCCTACGAGCAGTACTTC.

The chain is built from TRBV10-1 and TRBJ2-3; 8 bases fit TRBD2. In germline, CDR1 is WNHNN, CDR2 SYGVQD (reference sequence). The CDR3 length is 14 residues. V shed 4 bases and J 4 bases; nucleotides not matched to a gene: 4. CDR3 coding DNA: TGCGCCAGCAGTGCGGGGGGGCCCGCAGATACGCAGTATTTT. Translating gives CASSAGGPADTQYF.

This sequence joins TRBV5-1 and TRBJ2-5; TRBD2 matches at 8 bases. CDR3 length: 14 amino acids. V shed 2 bases and J 5 bases; nucleotides not matched to a gene: 5. Germline lookup yields CDR1 SGHRS and CDR2 YFSETQ. The CDR3 loop reads CASSFGLAWETQYF. The CDR3 bases are TGCGCCAGCAGCTTTGGACTAGCTTGGGAGACCCAGTACTTC.

V and J are TRBV19 and TRBJ2-7; 11 nucleotides align to TRBD1. CDR1 is LNHDA and CDR2 is SQIVND in the germline V gene (reference sequence). CDR3 size: 15 residues. The V gene end was trimmed by 5 bases and the J gene end by 3 bases; junction bases not matched to a gene: 6. The CDR3 region is CASSAQGQGVYEQYF. The CDR3 DNA is TGTGCCAGTAGTGCACAGGGACAGGGGGTCTACGAGCAGTACTTC.

A few counts support this clone. The genes are TRBV19 and TRBJ1-2; D gene uncertain. V was clipped by 4 bases and J by 7 bases, with 10 bases between them. Germline V lookup: CDR1 LNHDA, CDR2 SQIVND (reference sequence). The CDR3 consists of 12 residues. CDR3 bases: TGTGCCAGTAGTACAACGACTCGTGGCTACACCTTC. Translating gives CASSTTTRGYTF.

In regard to this clone: This same CDR3 is encoded by further DNA sequences in the sample. The rearrangement uses TRBV30 and TRBJ2-2, with D possibly TRBD2 on 6 matching bases. Germline V gives CDR1 GTSNPN, CDR2 SVGIG (reference sequence). Trimming took 3 bases from V and 2 from J, leaving 10 bases between them. The CDR3 has 14 amino acids. The CDR3 is CAWSRGLNTGELFF. The CDR3 DNA reads TGTGCCTGGAGCCGGGGACTTAACACCGGGGAGCTGTTTTTT. Filled out from reference TRBV30 and TRBJ2-2, the complete variable domain reads SQTIHQWPATLVQPVGSPLSLECTVEGTSNPNLYWYRQAAGRGLQLLFYSVGIGQISSEVPQNLSASRPQDRQFILSSKKLLLSDSGFYLCAWSRGLNTGELFFGEGSRLTVL.

As DNA, the CDR3 is TGTGCCAGCAGCTCTCCCCAGGGGGCTTCCGGGGAGCTGTTTTTT. It specifies CASSSPQGASGELFF. This rearrangement joins TRBV5-4 to TRBJ2-2; TRBD1 matches 8 bases. This CDR3 region has 15 residues. Germline trimming cut 3 bases from V and 6 bases from J; bases unmatched to any gene: 7. CDR1 and CDR2 (germline): SGHNT, YYREEE (reference sequence).

The chain is built from TRBV12-1 and TRBJ1-1. TRBV12-1 is termed a pseudogene. The CDR3 is 13 residues long. The CDR3 region is CASSLGLNTEAFF. The CDR3 bases are TGTGCCAGCAGCTTGGGACTGAACACTGAAGCTTTCTTT.

This sequence joins TRBV30 and TRBJ1-3; tentative D call: TRBD1 (6 bases). Germline lookup yields CDR1 GTSNPN and CDR2 SVGIG (reference sequence). Trimming cost V 7 bases and J 0 bases, with 10 bases left between them. This CDR3 has 13 amino acids. The CDR3 coding sequence is TGTGCCTCGAAACAGGGCTCTGGAAACACCATATATTTT. As protein: CASKQGSGNTIYF.

The V and J genes are TRBV7-9 and TRBJ2-2, with TRBD1 as a possible D gene (6 bases). V lost 2 bases and J 7 bases, leaving 17 bases between the germline ends. CDR1 and CDR2 (germline): SEHNR, FQNEAQ (reference sequence). The CDR3 is made up of 16 amino acids. The CDR3: CASSLIGIRGGGELFF. The CDR3 nucleotides read TGTGCCAGCAGCTTAATCGGCATCAGGGGTGGCGGGGAGCTGTTTTTT.

The DNA of the CDR3 is TGTGCCAGCAGCGGACTAGCGGCCAGGAGCTCCTACAATGAGCAGTTCTTC. As protein: CASSGLAARSSYNEQFF. V usage is TRBV9 and J usage is TRBJ2-1, with 9 bases that match TRBD2. The germline gives CDR1 SGDLS, CDR2 YYNGEE. The CDR3 sequence is 17 residues long. V was pared by 3 bases and J by 0 bases, with 7 bases of the junction left unmatched. Supplemented by reference TRBV9 and TRBJ2-1, the full variable domain reads DSGVTQTPKHLITATGQRVTLRCSPRSGDLSVYWYQQSLDQGLQFLIQYYNGEERAKGNILERFSAQQFPDLHSELNLSSLELGDSALYFCASSGLAARSSYNEQFFGPGTRLTVL.

CDR3 region: CASSLESIRLSYEQYF. CDR3 DNA: TGCGCCAGCAGCTTGGAAAGTATTAGGTTATCCTACGAGCAGTACTTC. V is TRBV5-1 and J is TRBJ2-7; no clear D gene. CDR3 length: 16 residues. Germline CDR1 and CDR2: SGHRS and YFSETQ. Trimming took 0 bases from V and 1 from J, leaving 14 bases between them.

Notes on this clone: The sample carries other DNA sequences with the same CDR3. V and J are TRBV7-9 and TRBJ2-5, with TRBD2 as a possible D gene (5 bases). The CDR3 spans 15 residues. Looked up from germline, CDR1 is SEHNR and CDR2 is FQNEAQ (reference sequence). Trimming cost V 1 base and J 2 bases, with 11 bases left between them. In DNA form, the CDR3 reads TGTGCCAGCAGCTTAGGAGCGGTGATTCAAGAGACCCAGTACTTC. It encodes CASSLGAVIQETQYF. The full variable domain, rest sourced from reference TRBV7-9 and TRBJ2-5, is DTGVSQNPRHKITKRGQNVTFRCDPISEHNRLYWYRQTLGQGPEFLTYFQNEAQLEKSRLLSDRFSAERPKGSFSTLEIQRTEQGDSAMYLCASSLGAVIQETQYFGPGTRLLVL.

The chain recombines TRBV4-1 with TRBJ1-6; D unresolved. Trimming pared 4 bases from V and 6 bases from J, leaving 10 bases between. CDR1 is MGHRA and CDR2 is YSYEKL in the germline V gene. The CDR3 spans 14 residues. DNA for the CDR3: TGCGCCAGCAGCCGGGCCGGCGGTAATTCACCCCTCCACTTT. This encodes CASSRAGGNSPLHF.

CDR3 nucleotides: TGTGCCAGCAGCTTAGCGTACAGGGGGACGATGAACACTGAAGCTTTCTTT. Translation gives CASSLAYRGTMNTEAFF. The genes are TRBV7-2 and TRBJ1-1, with 8 bases lining up with TRBD1. Losses at the gene ends were 0 bases for V and 0 bases for J; bases not matched to a gene: 6. Germline CDR1 and CDR2: SGHTA and FQGNSA. This CDR3 comprises 17 residues.

V is TRBV10-2 and J is TRBJ2-5, with D possibly matching TRBD2 (6 bases). V gave up 7 bases and J gave up 2 bases, with 14 bases separating them. The CDR3 is 14 amino acids. Germline V gene data show CDR1 as WSHSY and CDR2 as SAAADI. CDR3 nucleotide sequence: TGCGCCAGCATCCCGGGACTCCTACAAGAGACCCAGTACTTC. As protein: CASIPGLLQETQYF.

The V and J genes are TRBV5-1 and TRBJ2-7; perhaps TRBD1 as D (5 bases). Germline values: CDR1 SGHRS, CDR2 YFSETQ. This CDR3 comprises 15 residues. Deletions cut 0 bases from V and 3 bases from J, with 13 bases between. This CDR3 reads CASSLAPGHNYEQYF. DNA for the CDR3: TGCGCCAGCAGCTTGGCCCCAGGACACAACTACGAGCAGTACTTC.

The chain couples TRBV4-1 to TRBJ1-6; the D is unclear. This CDR3 is 13 amino acids long. V lost 4 bases, J lost 7 bases, and 8 bases lay in between. Germline CDR1 and CDR2: MGHRA and YSYEKL. For the CDR3, the DNA is TGCGCCAGCAGCCTAGGACCAAATTCACCCCTCCACTTT. It codes for CASSLGPNSPLHF.

About this clone: The same CDR3 also results from other DNA sequences found in this sample. The gene calls are TRBV7-2 and TRBJ2-2; 7 bases agree with TRBD1. Trimming cost V 5 bases and J 3 bases; bases outside gene matches: 3. The CDR3 runs to 14 residues. The germline V gene has CDR1 SGHTA and CDR2 FQGNSA. This CDR3 is CASSLGTDTGELFF. The CDR3 nucleotides read TGTGCCAGCAGCCTCGGGACAGACACCGGGGAGCTGTTTTTT.